This paragraph reports one T cell receptor beta chain. The sample originates from a study of blood T cell dynamics during melanoma immunotherapy. The method was immunoSEQ multiplex PCR; TCRdb's version includes in-frame clones alone and lacks a portion of them. The sample yields 8,500 to 14,000 clones, over 65% seen once. Time point indicated: pre-treatment baseline. The sample here was blood, taken from a patient treated with checkpoint blockade. This clonotype was obtained from a human donor with melanoma.

The CDR3 reads CASSAGEGKPQHF. The CDR3, as DNA: TGTGCCAGCAGTGCCGGGGAGGGGAAGCCCCAGCATTTT. The chain links TRBV6-4 to TRBJ1-5; a possible D gene is TRBD1 (5 bases). This CDR3 spans 13 amino acids. V was cut by 4 bases and J by 8 bases, with 12 bases left in between. Germline V gene data show CDR1 as MRHNA and CDR2 as SNTAGT.